This T cell receptor (beta chain) appears in the sequencing data of a study of somatic mutations in cytotoxic T cells in rheumatoid arthritis. The wider study: Blood samples of around 30 ml were drawn from patients (in EDTA) right after diagnosis and before any treatment.

Trimming took 4 bases from V and 0 from J; bases not matched to a gene: 10. The CDR3 contains 16 residues. Germline-derived CDR1 and CDR2 are SGDLS and YYNGEE. The data were produced by immunoSEQ multiplex PCR, yet TCRdb's version contains in-frame clones alone and is incomplete. The data contain 10,000 to 13,000 clones, 65% to 80% of them singletons. Sequencing input: CD8+ T cells sorted from blood. V and J are TRBV9 and TRBJ2-7, with 7 positions matching TRBD2. The origin of this receptor is an adult with rheumatoid arthritis. In nucleotides, the CDR3 is TGTGCCAGCAGCCCAATGGGGGGGTGGGGCTCCTACGAGCAGTACTTC. Its protein product is CASSPMGGWGSYEQYF.